This TCR beta chain was captured by sequencing in a study of cytomegalovirus exposure and HLA in healthy donors. Primers: 60 Vbeta forward and 13 Jbeta reverse. Profiled with immunoSEQ multiplex PCR; TCRdb holds only in-frame clones, not every one. The sample records roughly 120,000 clones, less than 70% being singletons. A few counts support this clone. CDR3 length: 18 residues. The germline CDR1 and CDR2 sequences are SGHTA and FQGNSA. V lost 5 bases and J lost 2, with 22 bases in between. The chain uses TRBV7-2 and TRBJ2-4, with a tentative D call TRBD2 (7 bases). The sequenced sample consisted of PBMCs. The TCR was taken from a woman in her 30s in good health and CMV-seronegative. The CDR3 loop reads CASSRRGGSDVTKNIQYF. For the CDR3, the DNA is TGTGCCAGCAGCAGGAGGGGGGGCTCGGATGTAACCAAAAACATTCAGTACTTC.